Each of the 9 T cell receptor beta chains below was sequenced from the same sample in a study of blood T cell repertoires in COVID-19. Assay used: immunoSEQ multiplex PCR; TCRdb lists only in-frame clones, some missing. The table records more than 110,000 clones, approximately 80% of them present only once. Sample: peripheral blood. Receptor source: a woman aged 80 or over in a cohort sampled during active or convalescent COVID-19.

The gene calls are TRBV5-1 and TRBJ1-2; no reliable D call. V gave up 1 base and J gave up 4 bases, with 8 bases separating them. CDR1 and CDR2 from the germline V gene are SGHRS and YFSETQ. The CDR3 has 13 amino acids. The CDR3 coding sequence is TGCGCCAGCAGCTTGTATAACTCCTATGGCTACACCTTC. Its protein product is CASSLYNSYGYTF. Using reference TRBV5-1 and TRBJ1-2 for the parts outside the CDR3, the full variable domain is KAGVTQTPRYLIKTRGQQVTLSCSPISGHRSVSWYQQTPGQGLQFLFEYFSETQRNKGNFPGRFSGRQFSNSRSEMNVSTLELGDSALYLCASSLYNSYGYTFGSGTRLTVV.

The genes are TRBV2 and TRBJ1-5, with D perhaps matching TRBD1 (6 bases). The CDR3 is made up of 13 amino acids. Germline CDR1 SNHLY, CDR2 FYNNEI. V lost 4 bases to trimming and J lost 5 bases, with 9 bases between them. The CDR3 region has the DNA TGTGCCAGCAGTGTGACAGGTGATCAGCCCCAGCATTTT. Translation gives CASSVTGDQPQHF.

The chain links TRBV29-1 to TRBJ1-2; the match to TRBD1 covers 7 bases. Losses at the gene ends were 4 bases for V and 7 bases for J; bases not matched to a gene: 6. Germline CDR1 reads SQVTM; CDR2 reads ANQGSEA. The CDR3 spans 12 residues. In DNA, the CDR3 is TGCAGCGTTGCACGACAGGGAGGTGGCTACACCTTC. Translated: CSVARQGGGYTF.

Worth noting for this clone: One end of the junction is discordant with germline, which a read error may explain. V and J are TRBV5-4 and TRBJ1-2, with TRBD1 identical over 7 bases. Germline CDR1 SGHNT, CDR2 YYREEE (reference sequence). The CDR3 has 12 residues. The CDR3 coding sequence is TGTGCCACCCTCATACGGGACAGCCATTTTCTATTC. Translating it yields CATLIRDSHFLF.

The gene calls are TRBV7-9 and TRBJ2-2, with TRBD1 as a possible D gene (6 bases). Deletions cut 5 bases from V and 4 bases from J, with 11 bases between. The CDR3 is 14 residues long. The germline gives CDR1 SEHNR, CDR2 FQNEAQ (reference sequence). The CDR3 sequence is CASSTRQVTGELFF. The CDR3 DNA reads TGTGCCAGCAGCACCCGACAGGTCACCGGGGAGCTGTTTTTT.

The CDR3 DNA reads TGTGCCAGTAGTACCAGGGCGGACACCTATAATTCACCCCTCCACTTT. It translates to CASSTRADTYNSPLHF. The chain employs TRBV19 and TRBJ1-6; possible D gene TRBD1, 5 bases. The V and J ends lost 4 bases and 2 bases respectively, with 12 bases between them. Germline lookup yields CDR1 LNHDA and CDR2 SQIVND (reference sequence). CDR3 size: 16 residues. The entire variable domain, with the rest obtained from reference TRBV19 and TRBJ1-6, is as follows: DGGITQSPKYLFRKEGQNVTLSCEQNLNHDAMYWYRQDPGQGLRLIYYSQIVNDFQKGDIAEGYSVSREKKESFPLTVTSAQKNPTAFYLCASSTRADTYNSPLHFGNGTRLTVT.

The chain employs TRBV4-1 and TRBJ2-5; 8 bases match TRBD2. The V gene's germline CDR1 is MGHRA and CDR2 YSYEKL. V lost 4 bases, J lost 1 base, and 5 bases stayed unmatched. This CDR3 is 15 amino acids long. CDR3 nucleotide sequence: TGCGCCAGCAGCCGGGGCGGGGGGACCCAAGAGACCCAGTACTTC. It yields the protein CASSRGGGTQETQYF.

The V gene is TRBV30, the J gene TRBJ1-4, with D possibly TRBD1 on 6 matching bases. The CDR3 is 13 residues long. Germline assignment: CDR1 GTSNPN and CDR2 SVGIG (reference sequence). Deletions cut 3 bases from V and 7 bases from J, with 12 bases between. This CDR3 reads CAWRNTGTEKLFF. The CDR3 DNA follows: TGTGCCTGGAGGAATACAGGGACTGAAAAACTGTTTTTT.

This chain uses TRBV11-2 with TRBJ2-5; 9 bases align to TRBD2. Germline V lookup: CDR1 SGHAT, CDR2 FQNNGV. The J segment lost 5 bases and the V segment lost 5 bases, leaving 9 bases of the junction unmatched. CDR3 length: 15 amino acids. This CDR3 is CASSVAGGPGETQYF. For the CDR3, the DNA is TGTGCCAGCAGCGTTGCGGGGGGGCCAGGGGAGACCCAGTACTTC.